This is a list of T cell receptor beta chains from one sample in a study of neurological immune-mediated disorders. Each CDR3 protein is one row after TCRdb ran MiXCR on the 5' RACE reads. Of 87,000 or so distinct CDR3 sequences in the sample, under 4.5% were seen once. Sequencing input: PBMCs. The receptor set was obtained from a woman in her 50s with multiple sclerosis. CDR3s leave out the opening cysteine and the closing phenylalanine or tryptophan.

v_call	j_call	cdr3_aa
TRBV7-3	TRBJ2-3	ASSSSRLPDTQY
TRBV7-3	TRBJ2-3	ASSFGSADTQY
TRBV20-1	TRBJ2-7	SASRGNRGDEQY
TRBV11-2	TRBJ2-1	ASSPRLADSSDEQF
TRBV3-1	TRBJ1-2	ASSRDYYGYT
TRBV28	TRBJ1-5	ASRTANQPQH
TRBV7-6	TRBJ2-7	ASSPGTNVHEQY
TRBV29-1	TRBJ2-5	SVQRGSRQETQY
TRBV12-3/TRBV12-4	TRBJ2-3	ASTWGLAGGTDTQY
TRBV7-9	TRBJ1-4	ASSLASGNEKLF
TRBV9	TRBJ2-5	ASSVHPEETQY
TRBV27	TRBJ1-4	ASPPETPTTNEKLF
TRBV6-5	TRBJ2-5	ASSYSHFAWGGETQY
TRBV10-2	TRBJ2-2	ASSVLAGGSGGELF
TRBV2	TRBJ2-1	ASRDRSSYNEQF
TRBV7-2	TRBJ2-7	ASRTPGQSYEQY
TRBV3-1	TRBJ2-5	ASSQGVSWSETQY
TRBV20-1	TRBJ1-5	SASLGTANQPQH
TRBV5-4	TRBJ2-6	ASSFRHHSGANVLT
TRBV6-1	TRBJ2-5	ASSRGMKTQY
TRBV5-1	TRBJ2-1	ASSFRKDRIAYNEQF
TRBV7-8	TRBJ1-1	ASSLARDGHTEAF
TRBV9	TRBJ2-3	ASSVSGGSTDTQY